This T cell receptor beta chain was profiled in a study of blood T cell repertoires in COVID-19. Repertoires were generated with immunoSEQ multiplex PCR, while TCRdb's copy carries only in-frame clones and drops some. This table holds about 160,000 clones, 92% found once. Seattle patients were enrolled while actively infected and followed longitudinally. The receptor's source is a young man with COVID-19, enrolled during active disease. Material: peripheral blood.

The DNA of the CDR3 is TGTGCCACCAGCTCAGGGACTAGCGGGAGGGATGGGCAGTTCTTC. Encoded protein: CATSSGTSGRDGQFF. The genes are TRBV24-1 and TRBJ2-1, with 16 bases fitting TRBD2. Germline V CDR1 and CDR2: KGHDR, SFDVKD. The J segment lost 12 bases and the V segment lost 7 bases, leaving 8 bases of the junction unmatched. The CDR3 spans 15 residues.